The 6 T cell receptor beta chains presented below share a single source sample, sequenced in a study of beta chain features in type 1 diabetes. Reverse transcribing all isolated RNA meant expressed TCRB transcripts were sequenced. The method was immunoSEQ multiplex PCR; TCRdb's version includes in-frame clones alone and lacks a portion of them. The table records hundreds of thousands of clones, 15% to 18% of them present only once. Specimen: naive CD4+ T cells from blood. The origin of the receptors is a man aged 18 to 30 in good health.

This clone has just a few counts. The chain combines TRBV30 with TRBJ1-1, with 8 bases identical to TRBD1. V was clipped by 5 bases and J by 4 bases; unmatched bases: 6. This CDR3 has 13 amino acids. CDR1 is GTSNPN, CDR2 SVGIG, per germline (reference sequence). The CDR3 DNA follows: TGTGCCTGGGTACTACAGGGGGTCACTGAAGCTTTCTTT. Protein sequence: CAWVLQGVTEAFF. Drawing the rest from reference TRBV30 and TRBJ1-1, the complete variable domain is SQTIHQWPATLVQPVGSPLSLECTVEGTSNPNLYWYRQAAGRGLQLLFYSVGIGQISSEVPQNLSASRPQDRQFILSSKKLLLSDSGFYLCAWVLQGVTEAFFGQGTRLTVV.

This clone was found a few times. This CDR3 is also generated by other DNA sequences in the sample. This sequence joins TRBV9 and TRBJ1-3; 7 nucleotides align to TRBD1. V gave up 3 bases and J gave up 2 bases; unmatched junction bases: 5. The CDR3 has 15 amino acids. Germline assignment: CDR1 SGDLS and CDR2 YYNGEE. CDR3 DNA sequence: TGTGCCAGCAGCGCTCGCCAGGGGGCTGGAAACACCATATATTTT. Translating gives CASSARQGAGNTIYF. The full variable domain, its missing parts supplied by reference TRBV9 and TRBJ1-3, is DSGVTQTPKHLITATGQRVTLRCSPRSGDLSVYWYQQSLDQGLQFLIQYYNGEERAKGNILERFSAQQFPDLHSELNLSSLELGDSALYFCASSARQGAGNTIYFGEGSWLTVV.

J is TRBJ2-5 and V is TRBV29-1; 9 positions agree with TRBD1. The last part of the DNA fits TRBJ2-7 better; the J call may be wrong. Germline V gene lookup returns CDR1 SQVTM and CDR2 ANQGSEA. The CDR3 is 12 residues long. The CDR3 sequence: CSVRQGVYEQYF. Here the CDR3 DNA reads TGCAGCGTCAGACAGGGGGTTTACGAGCAGTACTTC.

The chain uses TRBV7-9 and TRBJ2-3, with 8 bases aligning to TRBD2. Looked up from germline, CDR1 is SEHNR and CDR2 is FQNEAQ (reference sequence). The CDR3 contains 16 residues. Losses at the gene ends were 5 bases for V and 3 bases for J; bases not matched to a gene: 10. In DNA form, the CDR3 reads TGTGCCAGCAGCATCGGGACTAGAGGCCGAACAGATACGCAGTATTTT. Protein product: CASSIGTRGRTDTQYF.

Only a few counts were recorded for this clone. This chain links TRBV5-1 with TRBJ1-1; D is perhaps TRBD1 (5 bases). Deletions cut 2 bases from V and 0 bases from J, with 11 bases between. Per germline, CDR1 SGHRS and CDR2 YFSETQ. The CDR3 has 15 residues. CDR3 in amino acids: CASSFFPTVNTEAFF. The CDR3 DNA reads as TGCGCCAGCAGCTTCTTTCCGACAGTGAACACTGAAGCTTTCTTT. The whole variable domain, remainder taken from reference TRBV5-1 and TRBJ1-1, is KAGVTQTPRYLIKTRGQQVTLSCSPISGHRSVSWYQQTPGQGLQFLFEYFSETQRNKGNFPGRFSGRQFSNSRSEMNVSTLELGDSALYLCASSFFPTVNTEAFFGQGTRLTVV.

In its sample, this clone was seen a few times. The genes are TRBV5-4 and TRBJ2-1, with D possibly matching TRBD1 (6 bases). This CDR3 comprises 16 residues. The germline CDR1 and CDR2 sequences are SGHNT and YYREEE (reference sequence). The V end lost 4 bases, the J end lost 7 bases, and 21 bases lay between the germline ends. DNA for the CDR3: TGTGCCAGCAGCCAAAGGACAGCGAGAGACGTGAATGAGCAGTTCTTC. It encodes CASSQRTARDVNEQFF.